Each of the 6 T cell receptor beta chains below was sequenced from the same sample in a study of blood T cell repertoires in COVID-19. The repertoire was sequenced with immunoSEQ multiplex PCR; TCRdb's copy has only in-frame clones and lacks some. The sample carries 100,000 to 150,000 clones, around four fifths recorded once. The sample comprised PBMCs or T cells enriched from blood (not recorded which). These receptors were collected from a man aged 40-49 years with acute COVID-19.

The rearrangement uses TRBV28 and TRBJ1-5; the D gene is possibly TRBD1 (5 bases). Germline CDR1 is MDHEN and CDR2 is SYDVKM. The germline V and J ends were trimmed by 2 bases and 3 bases, with 20 bases remaining between them. The CDR3 contains 18 residues. The CDR3 DNA sequence: TGTGCCAGCAGTTTAGGTAAGGAGGGGTATGCCTTCAATCAGCCCCAGCATTTT. It translates to CASSLGKEGYAFNQPQHF.

The J gene is TRBJ2-3, the V gene TRBV7-3, with TRBD2 matching over 11 bases. V gave up 2 bases and J gave up 0 bases; unmatched junction bases: 1. Germline CDR1 reads SGHTA; CDR2 reads FQGTGA. The CDR3 is 16 amino acids. The CDR3 spells CASSLGLAGSTDTQYF. The CDR3 coding sequence is TGTGCCAGCAGCTTAGGACTAGCGGGTAGCACAGATACGCAGTATTTT. Looking up the rest from reference TRBV7-3 and TRBJ2-3 gives the full variable domain: GAGVSQTPSNKVTEKGKYVELRCDPISGHTALYWYRQSLGQGPEFLIYFQGTGAADDSGLPNDRFFAVRPEGSVSTLKIQRTERGDSAVYLCASSLGLAGSTDTQYFGPGTRLTVL.

This rearrangement joins TRBV11-3 to TRBJ2-3; 11 bases match TRBD1. Germline-derived CDR1 and CDR2 are SGHNT and YENEEA. The CDR3 has 16 amino acids. The J segment lost 1 base and the V segment lost 5 bases, leaving 5 bases of the junction unmatched. CDR3 sequence: CASSGQGALGTDTQYF. Here the CDR3 DNA reads TGTGCCAGCAGCGGACAGGGGGCGCTGGGCACAGATACGCAGTATTTT.

V gene TRBV28 combines with J gene TRBJ1-5; 11 bases match TRBD1. The J segment lost 9 bases and the V segment lost 5 bases, leaving 9 bases of the junction unmatched. The CDR3 is 15 amino acids. Germline values: CDR1 MDHEN, CDR2 SYDVKM. CDR3 amino acids: CASSMRTGGVGPQHF. CDR3 in DNA: TGTGCCAGCAGTATGAGGACAGGGGGCGTGGGGCCCCAGCATTTT. The full variable domain, with the rest looked up from reference TRBV28 and TRBJ1-5, is DVKVTQSSRYLVKRTGEKVFLECVQDMDHENMFWYRQDPGLGLRLIYFSYDVKMKEKGDIPEGYSVSREKKERFSLILESASTNQTSMYLCASSMRTGGVGPQHFGDGTRLSIL.

The rearrangement links TRBV19 to TRBJ1-2; TRBD1 is a possible D gene (6 bases). This CDR3 is built from 15 residues. Looked up from germline, CDR1 is LNHDA and CDR2 is SQIVND (reference sequence). V was shortened by 6 bases and J by 3 bases, with 17 bases between the two germline ends. The CDR3 DNA reads as TGTGCCAGTAGGGCGGCAGAGGGGGTTGACTATGGCTACACCTTC. Encoded protein: CASRAAEGVDYGYTF.

This chain joins TRBV5-1 and TRBJ2-3; 8 nucleotides align to TRBD1. The germline V gene encodes CDR1 SGHRS and CDR2 YFSETQ. Unmatched junction bases numbered 12, after V lost 4 bases and J lost 5 bases. The CDR3 spans 16 residues. CDR3 bases: TGCGCCAGCAGCCTGCTACAGGGGGGCCTAGGAGATACGCAGTATTTT. This translates into CASSLLQGGLGDTQYF.